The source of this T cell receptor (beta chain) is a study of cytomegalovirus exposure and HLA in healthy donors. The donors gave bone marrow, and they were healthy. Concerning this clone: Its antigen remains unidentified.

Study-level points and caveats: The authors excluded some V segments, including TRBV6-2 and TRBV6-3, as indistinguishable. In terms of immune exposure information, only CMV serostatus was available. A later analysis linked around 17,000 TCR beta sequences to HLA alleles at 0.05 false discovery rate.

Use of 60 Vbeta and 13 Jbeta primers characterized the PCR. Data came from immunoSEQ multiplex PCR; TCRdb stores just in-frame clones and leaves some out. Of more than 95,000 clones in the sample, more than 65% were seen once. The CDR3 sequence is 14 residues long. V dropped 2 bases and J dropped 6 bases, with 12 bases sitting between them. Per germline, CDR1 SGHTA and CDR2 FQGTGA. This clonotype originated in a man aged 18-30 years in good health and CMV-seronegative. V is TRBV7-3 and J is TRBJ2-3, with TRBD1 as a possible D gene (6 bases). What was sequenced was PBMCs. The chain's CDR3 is CASSLWGQPDTQYF. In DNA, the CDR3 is TGTGCCAGCAGCTTATGGGGGCAACCGGATACGCAGTATTTT.